The TCR beta chain described here comes from a study of blood T cell repertoires in COVID-19. On the study more broadly: Both acute and convalescent COVID-19 samples were obtained from the United States, Italy and Spain. Nucleic acid was either cDNA or gDNA, and it came from T cells, B-cell-depleted T cells, or PBMCs.

The CDR3 runs 17 residues. CDR1 is LGHNA, CDR2 YNFKEQ, per germline. V was clipped by 5 bases and J by 0 bases; unmatched bases: 10. Source study methods: Estimates of nucleated cell counts were drawn from the amplification of reference gene primers. Libraries were prepared by immunoSEQ multiplex PCR; TCRdb keeps only in-frame clonotypes and omits some of them. The V and J calls and clone size are taken from that table; D and trimming were inferred from the DNA. The sample consists of roughly 440,000 clones, around 89% of them appearing once. The sequence was obtained from a woman aged 45-60 years with COVID-19, enrolled during active disease. The specimen was peripheral blood. The J gene is TRBJ2-7, the V gene TRBV4-2; TRBD1 agrees at 10 bases. This chain's CDR3 is CASSIGQGETISYEQYF. The CDR3, as DNA: TGTGCCAGCAGCATCGGACAGGGGGAAACAATCTCCTACGAGCAGTACTTC.